This T cell receptor beta chain was identified during a study of T-cell reconstitution after alpha-beta-depleted transplantation in children. Study results and caveats: Two months or so post-transplant, alpha-beta T cells reportedly derived from several hundred expanded graft clones. For some patients, TCRbeta diversity was high at day 60 because of recipient T cells and thymic progenitors that survived.

Unique molecular identifiers featured in how the TCRbeta library was prepared. Using its own MiXCR run on the PCR reads, TCRdb lists one record per CDR3 protein. The data contain some 460,000 distinct CDR3 sequences, around 15% of them singletons. The V gene's germline CDR1 is SGHVS and CDR2 FNYEAQ. This CDR3 spans 15 amino acids. Between the trimmed V and J ends, which lost 3 bases and 2 bases, there was a span of 12 bases. In this sample, this clonotype turned up a few times. The antigen is not known. The chain recombines TRBV7-6 with TRBJ2-3; D is possibly TRBD1 or TRBD2 (6 bases each). This TCR was sampled from a boy younger than two who had a stem cell transplant for Wiskott-Aldrich syndrome, so the T cells may come from the graft donor. Sequencing was performed on PBMCs, mostly from graft donor cells, taken 360 days after TCRalphabeta/CD19-depleted stem cell transplant. In DNA form, the CDR3 reads TGTGCCAGCAGCTTCCCCGGGGGCCACACAGATACGCAGTATTTT. Protein product: CASSFPGGHTDTQYF.